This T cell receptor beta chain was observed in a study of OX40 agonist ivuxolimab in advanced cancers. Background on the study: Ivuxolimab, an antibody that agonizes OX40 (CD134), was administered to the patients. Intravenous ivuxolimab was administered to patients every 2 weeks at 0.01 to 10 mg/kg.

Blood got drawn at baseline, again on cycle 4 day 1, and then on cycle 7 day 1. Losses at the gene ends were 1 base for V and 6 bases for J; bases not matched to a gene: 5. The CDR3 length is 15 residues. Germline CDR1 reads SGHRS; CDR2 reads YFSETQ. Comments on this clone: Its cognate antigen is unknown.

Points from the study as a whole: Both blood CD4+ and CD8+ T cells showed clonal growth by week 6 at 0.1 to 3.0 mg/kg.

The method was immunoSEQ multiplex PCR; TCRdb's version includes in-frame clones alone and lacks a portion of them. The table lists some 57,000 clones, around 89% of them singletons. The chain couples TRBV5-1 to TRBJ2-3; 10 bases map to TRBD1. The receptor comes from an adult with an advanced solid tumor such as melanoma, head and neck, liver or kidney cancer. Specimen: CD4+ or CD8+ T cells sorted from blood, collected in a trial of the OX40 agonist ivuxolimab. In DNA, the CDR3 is TGCGCCAGCAGCTTGAGGGACAGGGGTGGGGATACGCAGTATTTT. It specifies CASSLRDRGGDTQYF.